This is a list of T cell receptor beta chains from one sample in a study of early T cells in non-severe SARS-CoV-2 infection. TCRdb processed the 5' RACE reads anew with MiXCR; each CDR3 protein has one entry. The table has some 60,000 distinct CDR3 sequences, over 7.5% seen once. The sample comprised whole blood. The receptor source for this set is an adult who was a healthcare worker with PCR-confirmed SARS-CoV-2 infection or an uninfected control (not recorded which). The CDR3 runs from the conserved cysteine through the conserved F or W. Each record gives: V gene, D gene, J gene, clone size, CDR3 DNA, CDR3 protein. D genes are given only for firm matches. Only part of the rows carry a size: once, few, many, or a class if the clone is expanded.

>TRBV29-1|-|TRBJ2-7|once
TGCAGCGTTGTGGCAGACTTGCACCCCTACGAGCAGTACTTC
CSVVADLHPYEQYF
>TRBV20-1|-|TRBJ2-7|many
TGCAGTGCTAGGGGGCCAGTATCCTACGAGCAGTACTTC
CSARGPVSYEQYF
>TRBV12-3/TRBV12-4|TRBD1|TRBJ1-1|-
TGTGCCAGCAGTCTCGAGGGACAGGGACAATCTGCTTTCTTT
CASSLEGQGQSAFF
>TRBV10-3|-|TRBJ2-4|-
TGTGCCATCCCCCGCCCCGCAGGGCGTGTAGTTAACATTCAGTACTTC
CAIPRPAGRVVNIQYF
>TRBV20-1|-|TRBJ2-5|-
TGCAGTGTCTCCCGGGGGGCATATGAGACCCAGTACTTC
CSVSRGAYETQYF
>TRBV5-4|-|TRBJ1-1|many
TGTGCCACCCACATTACCAGGGCAAAGGGTACTGAAGCTTTCTTT
CATHITRAKGTEAFF
>TRBV7-6|-|TRBJ2-7|few
TGTGCCAGCAGCTCGTCTCCGAGCTCCTACGAGCAGTACTTC
CASSSSPSSYEQYF
>TRBV2|TRBD1|TRBJ1-1|-
TGTGCCAGCACCGGGACAGCCAGGAACACTGAAGCTTTCTTT
CASTGTARNTEAFF
>TRBV20-1|-|TRBJ1-1|many
TGCAGTGCTACCTCCCCTCCGACATCTCGAGAGGGTGAAGCTTTCTTT
CSATSPPTSREGEAFF
>TRBV29-1|-|TRBJ2-3|many
TGCAGCTCTTTCACAGATACGCAGTATTTT
CSSFTDTQYF
>TRBV29-1|TRBD1|TRBJ1-1|many
TGCAGCGTTGCCGACAGGGTAGGAGCTTTCTTT
CSVADRVGAFF
>TRBV7-9|-|TRBJ2-7|-
TGTGCCAGCAGCTCCGGACTGGAAACCTACGAGCAGTACTTC
CASSSGLETYEQYF
>TRBV20-1|-|TRBJ1-1|many
TGCAGTGGGAACAGGTACACTGAAGCTTTCTTT
CSGNRYTEAFF
>TRBV18|-|TRBJ1-1|many
TGTGCCAGCTCACCACAGGGGGTCGGGAACACTGAAGCTTTCTTT
CASSPQGVGNTEAFF
>TRBV6-2/TRBV6-3|-|TRBJ1-5|many
TGTGCCAGCAGTTACTCGGAAGATCAGCCCCAGCATTTT
CASSYSEDQPQHF
>TRBV3-1|-|TRBJ2-7|-
TGTGCCAGCAGCCAACTCCCAGGGAGCTACGAGCAGTACTTC
CASSQLPGSYEQYF
>TRBV25-1|TRBD1|TRBJ1-2|-
TGTGCCAGCAGTGATCGTCTGACAGGGGGCTATGGCTACACCTTC
CASSDRLTGGYGYTF
>TRBV29-1|TRBD2|TRBJ2-1|few
TGCAGCGCTGAGACCGGGGGGGAGCAGTTCTTC
CSAETGGEQFF
>TRBV11-2|-|TRBJ2-7|many
TGTGCCAGCAGCTACACTTTTGTCTACGAGCAGTACTTC
CASSYTFVYEQYF
>TRBV4-1|TRBD1|TRBJ2-7|few
TGCGCCAGCAGCCGGACCGGGACAGGGGGCGACAGGCAGTACTTC
CASSRTGTGGDRQYF
>TRBV9|TRBD1|TRBJ2-5|many
TGTGCCAGCAGCCCCTCCGGGACAGGGCAAGAGACCCAGTACTTC
CASSPSGTGQETQYF
>TRBV30|-|TRBJ2-1|many
TGTGCCTGGAGTAGGGCCTCCTACAATGAGCAGTTCTTC
CAWSRASYNEQFF
>TRBV7-9|-|TRBJ2-5|many
TGTGCCAGCAGCTTAGGGCCCTTGGGGGAGACCCAGTACTTC
CASSLGPLGETQYF
>TRBV7-9|-|TRBJ2-1|medium-sized
TGTGCCAGCAGCTCGCCGGCAACACGATCGGCGAATGAGCAGTTCTTC
CASSSPATRSANEQFF
>TRBV6-2/TRBV6-3|-|TRBJ2-7|-
TGTGCCACAGTGGAGGTCTACGAGCAGTACTTC
CATVEVYEQYF
>TRBV7-3|-|TRBJ2-1|-
TGTGCCAGCAGCTTAACAGGGACGACTTACAATGAGCAGTTCTTC
CASSLTGTTYNEQFF
>TRBV7-2|TRBD1|TRBJ2-3|many
TGTGCCAGCAGCAGCCGGGACAGGGGGACAGATACGCAGTATTTT
CASSSRDRGTDTQYF
>TRBV12-3/TRBV12-4|-|TRBJ1-5|many
TGTGCCAGCAGCAGGGGATGGGGGGGGTTGAATCAGCCCCAGCATTTT
CASSRGWGGLNQPQHF
>TRBV5-5|TRBD1|TRBJ1-5|many
TGTGCCAGCAGCTTCGGGACAGGGTGGCTTCAGCCCCAGCATTTT
CASSFGTGWLQPQHF
>TRBV10-3|-|TRBJ2-1|few
TGTGCCATCAGTGAGTCCGACAGGCACGACAATGAGCAGTTCTTC
CAISESDRHDNEQFF
>TRBV27|-|TRBJ2-6|many
TGTGCCAGCAGTTTATACAGCTCTGGGGCCAACGTCCTGACTTTC
CASSLYSSGANVLTF
>TRBV12-3/TRBV12-4|TRBD1|TRBJ1-1|few
TGTGCCAGCAGTCCCTGGGACAGAAAGAACACTGAAGCTTTCTTT
CASSPWDRKNTEAFF
>TRBV14|-|TRBJ2-1|few
TGTGCCAGCAGCGAGGGATATTACTACAATGAGCAGTTCTTC
CASSEGYYYNEQFF
>TRBV5-1|-|TRBJ2-2|many
TGCGCCAGCAGCTTGGAACAGACGAACACCGGGGAGCTGTTTTTT
CASSLEQTNTGELFF
>TRBV20-1|-|TRBJ2-1|-
TGCAGTGCTATACTTTTCCAGGACTTATCTAATGAGCAGTTCTTC
CSAILFQDLSNEQFF
>TRBV6-6|TRBD1|TRBJ2-7|many
TGTGCCAGCAGCGAGGGGACAGTCTACGAGCAGTACTTC
CASSEGTVYEQYF
>TRBV5-1|-|TRBJ2-1|many
TGCGCCAGCATATTGGGGGAGAGCTCCTACAATGAGCAGTTCTTC
CASILGESSYNEQFF
>TRBV6-6|TRBD1|TRBJ2-1|few
TGTGCCAGCAGAATCACAGGGGGCCCCTACAATGAGCAGTTCTTC
CASRITGGPYNEQFF
>TRBV24-1|TRBD1|TRBJ2-1|-
TGTGCCACCCAATCGACAGGGGGAAGAAGCAATGAGCAGTTCTTC
CATQSTGGRSNEQFF
>TRBV20-1|-|TRBJ2-1|-
TGCAGTGCTAGAGAACAGCCCTATGAGCAGTTCTTC
CSAREQPYEQFF
>TRBV11-2|TRBD2|TRBJ2-7|few
TGTGCCAGCAGATCCGGGACTAGCGGCCTTTACGAGCAGTACTTC
CASRSGTSGLYEQYF
>TRBV27|-|TRBJ1-5|many
TGTGCCAGCAGACGGTCGGGGAATCAGCCCCAGCATTTT
CASRRSGNQPQHF
>TRBV4-3|-|TRBJ2-4|few
TGCGCCTCCGCGGACGGGGGATTTGCCAAAAACATTCAGTACTTC
CASADGGFAKNIQYF
>TRBV20-1|-|TRBJ2-3|many
TGCAGTGCTAGGACTAGCACAGATACGCAGTATTTT
CSARTSTDTQYF
>TRBV7-8|-|TRBJ2-3|few
TGTGCCAGCAGCCCGCGGGTCTACACAGATACGCAGTATTTT
CASSPRVYTDTQYF
>TRBV25-1|-|TRBJ2-7|-
TGTGCCGGGGGGTTAGCGGCAACCTACGAGCAGTACTTC
CAGGLAATYEQYF
>TRBV14|-|TRBJ2-6|-
TGTGCCAGCAGCGCACAGATAGTAAGGTCTGGGGCCAACGTCCTGACTTTC
CASSAQIVRSGANVLTF
>TRBV10-3|-|TRBJ1-1|-
TGTGCCTCAAGAGGAGGAGTGGAAACTGAAGCTTTCTTT
CASRGGVETEAFF
>TRBV3-1|-|TRBJ2-3|-
TGTGCCAGCAGCCAAGACGTGGGAAGCACAGATACGCAGTATTTT
CASSQDVGSTDTQYF
>TRBV20-1|-|TRBJ1-2|many
TGCAGTGTCCTCTGGACAGCCAAAAACTCTTACTTC
CSVLWTAKNSYF
>TRBV20-1|-|TRBJ2-3|few
TGCAGCCCCCTTGGCGGGATCACAGATACGCAGTATTTT
CSPLGGITDTQYF
>TRBV28|TRBD1|TRBJ1-2|many
TGTGCCAGCAGCCCCCCCGCCGGGACAGGGGGCTCCCAGGCCTATGGCTACACCTTC
CASSPPAGTGGSQAYGYTF
>TRBV6-6|-|TRBJ1-2|many
TGTGCCAGCAGTTACTCGGATGCGAGGGACGGCTACACCTTC
CASSYSDARDGYTF
>TRBV2|-|TRBJ1-6|once
TGTGCCGGCAGTGACGTGCAGGCACCCCTCCACTTT
CAGSDVQAPLHF
>TRBV2|TRBD2|TRBJ2-1|many
TGTGCCAGCAGAGTAGCGGGAGACATCGATGAGCAGTTCTTC
CASRVAGDIDEQFF